This T cell receptor beta chain was retrieved from a study of post-analysis software for immune sequencing data. General observations from the study: Samples from one preparation batch, clustered by F measure, grouped strongly together. The study found significantly lower normalized Chao1 diversity in multiple sclerosis patients than in controls. The five TRBV segments detected at higher frequency in patients than in controls included TRBV5-6, TRBV5-1 and TRBV20-1.

A note on this clonotype: Its antigen is still unknown.

Each TCR beta cDNA library carried unique molecular identifiers. From around 1 to 10 million T cells, 400,000 to 500,000 cDNA molecules were obtained. TCRdb reprocessed the PCR reads with MiXCR, giving one entry per CDR3 protein. This table holds hundreds of thousands of distinct CDR3 sequences, nearly 45% found once. Germline CDR1 SEHNR, CDR2 FQNEAQ (reference sequence). This CDR3 is 14 amino acids long. V lost 7 bases, J lost 7 bases, and 5 bases stayed unmatched. This receptor was obtained from a girl aged 5-17 years with multiple sclerosis. Material: blood. V usage is TRBV7-9 and J usage is TRBJ2-1, with TRBD2 matching over 12 bases. CDR3: CASTLAGGSNEQFF. The DNA for the CDR3 is TGTGCCAGCACTCTAGCGGGAGGGAGTAATGAGCAGTTCTTC.